These 28 T cell receptor beta chains were sequenced from one sample in a study of blood T cell repertoires in COVID-19. The data were produced by immunoSEQ multiplex PCR, yet TCRdb's version contains in-frame clones alone and is incomplete. The sample lists some 100,000 clones, approximately 85% occurring once. Sequencing input: peripheral blood. The receptors were sampled from a woman aged 60-75 years with acute or convalescent COVID-19.

The rearrangement links TRBV3-1 (or the pseudogene TRBV3-2) to TRBJ1-3; D call uncertain. The germline gives CDR1 LGHDT, CDR2 YNNKEL (reference sequence). V gave up 1 base and J gave up 4 bases, with 5 bases separating them. The CDR3 covers 13 residues. The CDR3 bases are TGTGCCAGCAGCCAAGGCAGGGGAAACACCATATATTTT. It yields the protein CASSQGRGNTIYF.

The genes are TRBV6-4 and TRBJ1-2; D is perhaps TRBD1 (6 bases). The CDR3 length is 11 residues. Per the germline V gene, CDR1 is MRHNA and CDR2 is SNTAGT. With 6 bases removed from V and 11 bases from J, the gap between germline ends came to 13 bases. Here the CDR3 DNA reads TGTGCCAGCAGAGGGGCAGGGGTATACACCTTC. Translating gives CASRGAGVYTF.

The sample holds a few counts of this clone. The chain couples TRBV15 to TRBJ2-1; D gene uncertain. The V end lost 0 bases, the J end lost 3 bases, and 6 bases lay between the germline ends. The CDR3 spans 14 residues. CDR1 and CDR2 from the germline V gene are LNHNV and YYDKDF (reference sequence). The CDR3 coding sequence is TGTGCCACCAGCAGAGACCTCCTCTACAATGAGCAGTTCTTC. Translation gives CATSRDLLYNEQFF.

V is TRBV19 and J is TRBJ2-2, with 7 bases aligning to TRBD2. CDR3 size: 15 residues. Per germline, CDR1 LNHDA and CDR2 SQIVND (reference sequence). V lost 6 bases and J lost 1; bases outside the gene matches: 5. Here the CDR3 reads CASSLSGLNTGELFF. In nucleotides, the CDR3 is TGTGCCAGTAGCCTTAGCGGGCTGAACACCGGGGAGCTGTTTTTT.

This chain joins TRBV7-8 and TRBJ2-7; D perhaps matches TRBD1 (6 bases). CDR1 SGHVS and CDR2 FQNEAQ come from the germline V gene. CDR3 length: 14 residues. V lost 5 bases and J lost 1, with 12 bases in between. CDR3 in DNA: TGTGCCAGCAGCCTCGAGGGACAATCCTACGAGCAGTACTTC. Amino acids: CASSLEGQSYEQYF.

The genes are TRBV30 and TRBJ1-4; 8 positions match TRBD1. Germline CDR1 GTSNPN, CDR2 SVGIG (reference sequence). V gave up 4 bases and J gave up 3 bases; unmatched junction bases: 4. The CDR3 sequence is 14 residues long. CDR3 bases: TGTGCCTGGACAGGGGGCGCATCTAATGAAAAACTGTTTTTT. Protein sequence: CAWTGGASNEKLFF.

The chain is built from TRBV27 and TRBJ2-2; possibly TRBD2 for D (5 bases). V shed 3 bases and J shed 1 base, with 12 bases lying between them. From germline, CDR1 is MNHEY and CDR2 SMNVEV (reference sequence). CDR3 length: 16 amino acids. CDR3 residues: CASSFSQDLNTGELFF. DNA of the CDR3: TGTGCCAGCAGTTTTAGTCAGGACTTGAACACCGGGGAGCTGTTTTTT.

The gene calls are TRBV18 and TRBJ2-2; 7 bases agree with TRBD2. The V gene end was trimmed by 2 bases and the J gene end by 4 bases; junction bases not matched to a gene: 7. The CDR3 loop spans 16 amino acids. The V gene's germline CDR1 is KGHSH and CDR2 LQKENI. The CDR3 DNA reads TGTGCCAGCTCACCAACTTTACTAGCGCGCACCGGGGAGCTGTTTTTT. It yields the protein CASSPTLLARTGELFF.

J is TRBJ2-3 and V is TRBV11-3; 8 bases map to TRBD2. Germline CDR1 is SGHNT and CDR2 is YENEEA. The CDR3 consists of 15 residues. J lost 4 bases, V lost 5 bases, and 8 bases had no gene match. The CDR3 sequence: CASSPGGVRADTQYF. The CDR3, as DNA: TGTGCCAGCAGCCCGGGGGGGGTGAGGGCAGATACGCAGTATTTT.

The chain joins TRBV10-3 to TRBJ1-2; D might be TRBD1 (6 bases). The CDR3 extends over 17 amino acids. V dropped 8 bases and J dropped 0 bases, with 22 bases sitting between them. Germline V CDR1 and CDR2: ENHRY, SYGVKD. DNA of the CDR3: TGTGCCATCCCCTCCGATAGTTCGGGGGGCACTAACTATGGCTACACCTTC. This translates into CAIPSDSSGGTNYGYTF.

This chain connects TRBV20-1 to TRBJ1-6; D is unresolved. V gave up 3 bases and J gave up 7 bases, with 13 bases separating them. The CDR3 covers 14 residues. The germline CDR1 and CDR2 sequences are DFQATT and SNEGSKA (reference sequence). The CDR3 sequence is CSASIGRENSPLHF. DNA for the CDR3: TGCAGTGCTAGTATCGGGAGAGAAAATTCACCCCTCCACTTT.

The chain combines TRBV4-1 with TRBJ2-7; 7 bases agree with TRBD1. CDR1 and CDR2 (germline): MGHRA, YSYEKL. This CDR3 has 20 residues. J lost 0 bases, V lost 0 bases, and 17 bases had no gene match. In DNA form, the CDR3 reads TGCGCCAGCAGCCAAGAGGTAGGAGACAGGGCCGATTCTACCTCCTACGAGCAGTACTTC. Translated, it gives CASSQEVGDRADSTSYEQYF.

The CDR3 DNA is TGTGCCAGCAGTTTATGGGGGACTAGCGGTCTGTTCAATGAGCAGTTCTTC. Its protein product is CASSLWGTSGLFNEQFF. The chain recombines TRBV28 with TRBJ2-1; 11 nucleotides match TRBD2. The J segment lost 6 bases and the V segment lost 0 bases, leaving 7 bases of the junction unmatched. Germline V CDR1 and CDR2: MDHEN, SYDVKM. CDR3 length equals 17 residues.

V gene TRBV29-1 combines with J gene TRBJ2-7; 9 bases agree with TRBD1. Germline loops: CDR1 SQVTM, CDR2 ANQGSEA. V gave up 7 bases and J gave up 4 bases; unmatched junction bases: 5. The CDR3 runs to 12 residues. CDR3 amino acids: CSARGQGYEQYV. DNA for the CDR3: TGCAGCGCTAGGGGACAGGGATACGAGCAGTACGTC.

The chain has TRBV3-1 (or the pseudogene TRBV3-2) and TRBJ1-1, with a weak D call TRBD1 (6 bases). This CDR3 comprises 15 residues. Germline CDR1 LGHDT, CDR2 YNNKEL (reference sequence). V lost 4 bases and J lost 1, with 13 bases in between. This chain's CDR3 is CASSPNRVRNTEAFF. The CDR3 nucleotides read TGTGCCAGCAGCCCTAACAGGGTCCGGAACACTGAAGCTTTCTTT.

This rearrangement joins TRBV28 to TRBJ2-1; 12 bases align to TRBD2. Unmatched junction bases numbered 5, after V lost 4 bases and J lost 4 bases. This CDR3 is built from 16 residues. Germline CDR1 and CDR2: MDHEN and SYDVKM. The CDR3 spells CASSSTSGRNYNEQFF. The CDR3 DNA sequence: TGTGCCAGCAGTTCGACTAGCGGGAGAAATTACAATGAGCAGTTCTTC.

CDR3 coding DNA: TGTGCCAGCAGTGTGGCCAGGGCGGTTAATGAAAAACTGTTTTTT. Protein product: CASSVARAVNEKLFF. The chain recombines TRBV2 with TRBJ1-4; possibly TRBD1 for D (5 bases). This CDR3 has 15 residues. Germline V gives CDR1 SNHLY, CDR2 FYNNEI. Trimming took 4 bases from V and 4 from J, leaving 13 bases between them.

The sample holds one count of this clone. The gene calls are TRBV15 and TRBJ1-5; D call uncertain. The V and J ends lost 4 bases and 0 bases respectively, with 4 bases between them. Germline assignment: CDR1 LNHNV and CDR2 YYDKDF (reference sequence). CDR3 length equals 13 residues. CDR3 protein: CATSTSSNQPQHF. Here the CDR3 DNA reads TGTGCCACCAGCACTTCTAGCAATCAGCCCCAGCATTTT.

The chain joins TRBV18 to TRBJ1-2; no reliable D call. CDR3 length equals 14 residues. The V end was cut by 6 bases, the J end by 8 bases, with 19 bases between. Germline CDR1 reads KGHSH; CDR2 reads LQKENI. For the CDR3, the DNA is TGTGCCAGCTCGGCTAGCTCGGGGAGTGGCGGCTACACCTTC. Translating it yields CASSASSGSGGYTF.

The rearrangement joins TRBV28 to TRBJ2-4; 9 bases are shared with TRBD1. The V gene's germline CDR1 is MDHEN and CDR2 SYDVKM. This CDR3 is built from 15 residues. After removal of 6 bases from V and 1 base from J, the junction contained 4 bases not matched to a gene. In DNA form, the CDR3 reads TGTGCCAGCAGAGGGACAGGGCGGGCCAAAAACATTCAGTACTTC. This translates into CASRGTGRAKNIQYF.

The CDR3 nucleotides read TGTGCCAGCAGCCCTGGGGGCAGGGGAGAGACCCAGTACTTC. This codes for CASSPGGRGETQYF. The chain carries TRBV11-2 and TRBJ2-5; possibly TRBD1 for D (6 bases). The CDR3 totals 14 residues. Looked up from germline, CDR1 is SGHAT and CDR2 is FQNNGV. With 5 bases removed from V and 4 bases from J, the gap between germline ends came to 14 bases. Complete variable domain (other parts from reference TRBV11-2 and TRBJ2-5): EAGVAQSPRYKIIEKRQSVAFWCNPISGHATLYWYQQILGQGPKLLIQFQNNGVVDDSQLPKDRFSAERLKGVDSTLKIQPAKLEDSAVYLCASSPGGRGETQYFGPGTRLLVL.

This chain joins TRBV9 and TRBJ2-1; 8 bases align to TRBD1. Trimming cost V 3 bases and J 3 bases; bases outside gene matches: 8. The germline gives CDR1 SGDLS, CDR2 YYNGEE. There are 16 residues in the CDR3. CDR3 coding DNA: TGTGCCAGCAGCGACGACCCAGGGGGCTACTACAATGAGCAGTTCTTC. It translates to CASSDDPGGYYNEQFF. The full variable domain, in which reference TRBV9 and TRBJ2-1 provide the parts outside the CDR3, is DSGVTQTPKHLITATGQRVTLRCSPRSGDLSVYWYQQSLDQGLQFLIQYYNGEERAKGNILERFSAQQFPDLHSELNLSSLELGDSALYFCASSDDPGGYYNEQFFGPGTRLTVL.

With respect to this clone: The same CDR3 also results from other DNA sequences found in this sample. The rearrangement joins TRBV5-1 to TRBJ2-2; D remains ambiguous. In germline, CDR1 is SGHRS, CDR2 YFSETQ. The ends were cut back, 0 bases at V and 8 bases at J, with 5 bases in the middle. The CDR3 runs to 12 residues. This chain's CDR3 is CASSLGAGELFF. In nucleotides, the CDR3 is TGCGCCAGCAGCTTGGGGGCAGGGGAGCTGTTTTTT.

The chain couples TRBV2 to TRBJ2-2, with 11 bases aligning to TRBD2. The J segment lost 7 bases and the V segment lost 3 bases, leaving 10 bases of the junction unmatched. The germline V gene encodes CDR1 SNHLY and CDR2 FYNNEI. The CDR3 contains 17 residues. CDR3 loop: CASSDPLAGGFGGELFF. The CDR3 DNA reads TGTGCCAGCAGTGACCCTCTAGCGGGAGGATTTGGCGGGGAGCTGTTTTTT.

CDR3 amino acids: CASSLLRSLAETTGELFF. The CDR3 nucleotides are TGTGCCAGCAGCTTGCTTAGGAGTCTAGCGGAAACCACCGGGGAGCTGTTTTTT. The V and J genes are TRBV5-6 and TRBJ2-2, with TRBD2 matching over 7 bases. This CDR3 has 18 amino acids. With V trimmed by 1 base and J by 4 bases, 13 bases remained unmatched. Germline V CDR1 and CDR2: SGHDT, YYEEEE. Together with reference TRBV5-6 and TRBJ2-2, the CDR3 gives the full variable domain: DAGVTQSPTHLIKTRGQQVTLRCSPKSGHDTVSWYQQALGQGPQFIFQYYEEEERQRGNFPDRFSGHQFPNYSSELNVNALLLGDSALYLCASSLLRSLAETTGELFFGEGSRLTVL.

J is TRBJ1-2 and V is TRBV5-5, with D tentatively TRBD1 (5 bases). The CDR3 is 13 residues long. Germline CDR1 is SGHKS and CDR2 is YYEKEE (reference sequence). V was pared by 4 bases and J by 4 bases, with 11 bases between. As DNA, the CDR3 is TGTGCCAGCAGCCCTCAGGGAACCTATGGCTACACCTTC. Translating gives CASSPQGTYGYTF.

The V call is TRBV3-1 (or the pseudogene TRBV3-2), the J call TRBJ1-1; D unclear. Germline CDR1 and CDR2: LGHDT and YNNKEL (reference sequence). This CDR3 is built from 13 residues. Trimming took off 1 base at V and 0 bases at J, with 3 bases between the two ends. As DNA, the CDR3 is TGTGCCAGCAGCCAAGTCGTGAACACTGAAGCTTTCTTT. Translating it yields CASSQVVNTEAFF.

The chain combines TRBV3-1 (or the pseudogene TRBV3-2) with TRBJ1-1; D perhaps matches TRBD1 (5 bases). CDR1 and CDR2 from the germline V gene are LGHDT and YNNKEL (reference sequence). The CDR3 consists of 15 residues. The V end was cut by 4 bases, the J end by 0 bases, with 12 bases between. The CDR3 loop reads CASSPGGRVNTEAFF. DNA for the CDR3: TGTGCCAGCAGCCCGGGGGGGAGGGTGAACACTGAAGCTTTCTTT.